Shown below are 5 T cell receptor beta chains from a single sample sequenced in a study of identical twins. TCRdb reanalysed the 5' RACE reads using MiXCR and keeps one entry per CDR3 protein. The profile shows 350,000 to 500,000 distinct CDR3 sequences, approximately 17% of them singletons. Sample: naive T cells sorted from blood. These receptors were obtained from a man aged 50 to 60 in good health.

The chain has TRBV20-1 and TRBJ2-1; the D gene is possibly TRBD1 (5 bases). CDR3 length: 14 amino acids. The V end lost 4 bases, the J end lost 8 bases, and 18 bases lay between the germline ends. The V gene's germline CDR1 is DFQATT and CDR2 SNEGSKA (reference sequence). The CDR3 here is CSATRMGLGDEQFF. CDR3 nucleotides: TGCAGTGCTACGAGAATGGGCTTAGGGGATGAGCAGTTCTTC.

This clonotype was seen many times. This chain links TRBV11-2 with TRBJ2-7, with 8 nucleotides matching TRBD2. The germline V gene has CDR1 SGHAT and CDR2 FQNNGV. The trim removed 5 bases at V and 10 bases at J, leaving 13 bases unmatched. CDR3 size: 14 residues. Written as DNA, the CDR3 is TGTGCCAGCAGCCCAGAGCCCTCCGGACTAGCTCAGTACTTC. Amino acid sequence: CASSPEPSGLAQYF.

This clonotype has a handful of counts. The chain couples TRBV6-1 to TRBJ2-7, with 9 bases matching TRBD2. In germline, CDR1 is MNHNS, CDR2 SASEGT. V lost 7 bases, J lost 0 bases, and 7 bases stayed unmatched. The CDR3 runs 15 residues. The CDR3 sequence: CASNPAGGNSYEQYF. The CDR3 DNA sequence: TGTGCCAGCAACCCAGCGGGAGGCAACTCCTACGAGCAGTACTTC.

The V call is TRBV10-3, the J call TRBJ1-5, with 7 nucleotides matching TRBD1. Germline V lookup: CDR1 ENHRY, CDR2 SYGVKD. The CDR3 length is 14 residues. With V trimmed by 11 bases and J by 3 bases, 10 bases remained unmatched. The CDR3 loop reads CASSWTGHNQPQHF. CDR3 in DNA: TGTGCCTCCTCGTGGACAGGACACAATCAGCCCCAGCATTTT.

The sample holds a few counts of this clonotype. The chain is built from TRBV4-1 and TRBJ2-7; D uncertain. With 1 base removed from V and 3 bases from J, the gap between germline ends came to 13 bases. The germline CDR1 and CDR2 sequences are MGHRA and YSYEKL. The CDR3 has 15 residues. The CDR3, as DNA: TGCGCCAGCAGCCAAGGATGGTCGAGAGACTACGAGCAGTACTTC. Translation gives CASSQGWSRDYEQYF.